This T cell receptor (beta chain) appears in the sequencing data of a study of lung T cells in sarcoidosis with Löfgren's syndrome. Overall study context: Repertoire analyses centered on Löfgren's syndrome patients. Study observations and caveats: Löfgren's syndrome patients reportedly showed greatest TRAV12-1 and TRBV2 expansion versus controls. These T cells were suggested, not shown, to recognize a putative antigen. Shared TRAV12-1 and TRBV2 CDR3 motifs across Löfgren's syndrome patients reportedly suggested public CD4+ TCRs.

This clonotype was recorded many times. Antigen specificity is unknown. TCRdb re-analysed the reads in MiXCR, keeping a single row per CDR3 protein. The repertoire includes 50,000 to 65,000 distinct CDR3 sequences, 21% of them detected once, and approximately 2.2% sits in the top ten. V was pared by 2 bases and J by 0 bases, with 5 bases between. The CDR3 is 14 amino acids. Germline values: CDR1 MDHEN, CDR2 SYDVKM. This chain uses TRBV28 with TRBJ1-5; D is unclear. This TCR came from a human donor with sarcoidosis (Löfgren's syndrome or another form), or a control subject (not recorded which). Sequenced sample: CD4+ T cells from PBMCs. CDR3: CASSLEFSNQPQHF. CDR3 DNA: TGTGCCAGCAGTTTAGAATTTAGCAATCAGCCCCAGCATTTT.